This T cell receptor beta chain was found in a study of graft-versus-host responses after intestinal transplantation. Study background: Transplantation in recipients was multivisceral, liver-intestinal, or isolated intestinal. Anti-thymocyte globulin served as induction for all recipients, who then took tacrolimus and steroids for 2 to 4 years.

Remarks on this clone: Its matching antigen is unknown.

Study-level findings and limits: In recipient marrow, GvH clones were found, and some appeared first in ileum or blood.

Profiling relied on immunoSEQ multiplex PCR, and the TCRdb table lists in-frame clones only, not all of them. Here the sample spans about 86,000 clones, less than 90% being singletons. The CDR3 consists of 15 residues. V shed 5 bases and J 4 bases; nucleotides not matched to a gene: 2. Germline-derived CDR1 and CDR2 are SEHNR and FQNEAQ (reference sequence). The sequence was collected from a human donor who was the organ donor for an intestinal transplant. The specimen was unstimulated CD4+ T cells sorted from spleen or lymph node cells, collected before transplant. The V and J genes are TRBV7-9 and TRBJ2-7; TRBD2 matches 16 bases. The CDR3 sequence is CASSPGLAGGYEQYF. The CDR3, as DNA: TGTGCCAGCAGCCCGGGACTAGCGGGAGGGTACGAGCAGTACTTC. Looking up the rest from reference TRBV7-9 and TRBJ2-7 gives the full variable domain: DTGVSQNPRHKITKRGQNVTFRCDPISEHNRLYWYRQTLGQGPEFLTYFQNEAQLEKSRLLSDRFSAERPKGSFSTLEIQRTEQGDSAMYLCASSPGLAGGYEQYFGPGTRLTVT.